These T cell receptor beta chains were read from a single sample in a study of preoperative IRX-2 immunotherapy in early breast cancer. Method: immunoSEQ multiplex PCR; TCRdb's copy keeps in-frame clones and lacks some. The sample has some 35,000 clones; 75% to 85% are singletons. The sample consisted of lymph node tissue, taken after IRX-2 immunotherapy. The receptors come from a human donor with breast cancer. Both conserved end residues are part of each CDR3. A D gene is named only where the DNA matches it firmly. The listing skips clone size in some rows; elsewhere it reads once, few, many or a size class.

d_gene,j_gene,v_gene,len,abundance,CDR3aa,CDR3nt
-,TRBJ1-6,TRBV12-5,16,-,CASGAKAAGRDSPLHF,TGTGCTAGTGGAGCAAAGGCCGCAGGGAGGGATTCACCCCTCCACTTT
TRBD1,TRBJ1-2,TRBV30,14,-,CAWSVQGIESGYTF,TGTGCCTGGAGTGTACAGGGGATTGAAAGTGGCTACACCTTC
-,TRBJ1-5,TRBV19,15,-,CASRIGTHSNQPQHF,TGTGCCAGTAGGATCGGGACACATAGCAATCAGCCCCAGCATTTT
-,TRBJ2-7,TRBV6-8,15,-,CASSYGRDTTYEQYF,TGTGCCAGCAGTTACGGAAGGGACACTACTTACGAGCAGTACTTC
-,TRBJ2-7,TRBV14,15,few,CASSQAGIGTYEQYF,TGTGCCAGCAGCCAGGCCGGGATAGGCACCTACGAGCAGTACTTC
TRBD2,TRBJ2-3,TRBV7-7,14,-,CASSGTSVTDTQYF,TGTGCCAGCAGCGGGACTAGCGTCACAGATACGCAGTATTTT
-,TRBJ1-5,TRBV7-8,14,-,CASSSIPSNQPQHF,TGTGCCAGCAGCTCCATCCCTAGCAATCAGCCCCAGCATTTT
TRBD1,TRBJ2-2,TRBV28,16,-,CASSSRTGWGAGELFF,TGTGCCAGCAGTTCCCGGACAGGGTGGGGAGCCGGGGAGCTGTTTTTT
-,TRBJ1-6,TRBV5-1,15,-,CASSLGSSHNSPLHF,TGCGCCAGCAGCTTGGGCTCCAGTCATAATTCACCCCTCCACTTT
TRBD1,TRBJ2-1,TRBV29-1,15,-,CSSTRQGTVYNEQFF,TGCAGCTCCACACGACAGGGAACTGTTTACAATGAGCAGTTCTTC
TRBD2,TRBJ2-1,TRBV15,15,-,CATSRGGGARDEQFF,TGTGCCACCAGCAGAGGCGGGGGGGCCAGGGATGAGCAGTTCTTC
-,TRBJ1-5,TRBV6-8,15,-,CASINNGGSSQPQHF,TGTGCCAGCATCAACAACGGGGGAAGTAGTCAGCCCCAGCATTTT
-,TRBJ1-5,TRBV28,15,few,CASSLSRAFNQPQHF,TGTGCCAGCAGTTTATCCAGGGCGTTCAATCAGCCCCAGCATTTT
-,TRBJ1-4,TRBV19,18,-,CASSMLVPGRSVHEKLFF,TGTGCCAGTAGTATGTTAGTTCCGGGGAGGAGCGTCCATGAAAAACTGTTTTTT
TRBD1,TRBJ1-3,TRBV18,14,-,CASSPQGQEDTIYF,TGTGCCAGCTCACCACAAGGACAGGAGGACACCATATATTTT
TRBD1,TRBJ1-6,TRBV11-3,14,few,CASSLEEQGAPLHF,TGTGCCAGCAGCTTAGAAGAACAGGGGGCACCCCTCCACTTT
TRBD2,TRBJ2-5,TRBV6-8,15,few,CASSLLAGTQETQYF,TGTGCCAGCAGCCTACTAGCGGGGACCCAAGAGACCCAGTACTTC
-,TRBJ1-2,TRBV5-1,14,-,CASSLALEVGGYTF,TGCGCCAGCAGCTTGGCCCTTGAGGTAGGGGGCTACACCTTC
-,TRBJ1-6,TRBV10-2,14,-,CASKVVGANSPLHF,TGCGCCAGCAAAGTGGTGGGGGCGAATTCACCCCTCCACTTT
-,TRBJ2-1,TRBV30,12,once,CAWSGPGIEQFF,TGTGCCTGGAGCGGTCCAGGGATTGAGCAGTTCTTC
-,TRBJ2-5,TRBV10-2,13,-,CASRDTILETQYF,TGCGCCAGCAGGGACACCATTTTAGAGACCCAGTACTTC
-,TRBJ1-6,TRBV7-4,14,-,CASSSQGFVSPLHF,TGTGCCAGCAGCTCCCAGGGGTTTGTTTCACCCCTCCACTTT
-,TRBJ2-1,TRBV10-3,12,-,CAISESEGEQFF,TGTGCCATCAGTGAGTCTGAAGGTGAGCAGTTCTTC
-,TRBJ1-2,TRBV11-3,14,-,CASTRPKPPYGYTF,TGTGCCAGCACAAGGCCAAAACCTCCTTATGGCTACACCTTC
-,TRBJ1-4,TRBV7-8,15,-,CASSLDPITNEKLFF,TGTGCCAGCAGCTTAGATCCCATAACTAATGAAAAACTGTTTTTT
TRBD2,TRBJ2-1,TRBV5-1,15,once,CASSYGGASYNEQFF,TGCGCCAGCAGCTACGGGGGGGCTTCCTACAATGAGCAGTTCTTC
TRBD2,TRBJ2-5,TRBV7-7,16,-,CASSLGLAGGRETQYF,TGTGCTAGCAGCCTGGGACTAGCGGGGGGTAGAGAGACCCAGTACTTC
TRBD1,TRBJ2-7,TRBV19,15,-,CASSMRRQGTFEQYF,TGTGCCAGTAGTATGAGGAGACAGGGGACCTTCGAGCAGTACTTC
-,TRBJ2-7,TRBV6-8,13,-,CASKGQPEGEQYF,TGTGCCAGCAAAGGACAGCCAGAGGGCGAGCAGTACTTC
TRBD1,TRBJ2-3,TRBV11-3,16,-,CASSFRQGVRTDTQYF,TGTGCCAGCAGCTTTCGACAGGGGGTAAGAACAGATACGCAGTATTTT
TRBD1,TRBJ2-7,TRBV14,16,once,CASSLGRDRETYEQYF,TGTGCCAGCAGCCTCGGCCGGGACAGGGAAACCTACGAGCAGTACTTC
-,TRBJ2-1,TRBV6-1,13,-,CASSEGFANEQFF,TGTGCCAGCAGTGAAGGTTTTGCCAATGAGCAGTTCTTC
-,TRBJ1-2,TRBV6-8,13,once,CASSYGALGGYTF,TGTGCCAGCAGTTACGGGGCATTAGGAGGCTACACCTTC
-,TRBJ2-1,TRBV11-3,15,-,CASSLLWGAVGEQFF,TGTGCCAGCAGCTTATTGTGGGGGGCAGTCGGCGAGCAGTTCTTC
-,TRBJ1-5,TRBV6-8,13,few,CAVQTEPGQPQHF,TGTGCCGTCCAGACAGAACCAGGACAGCCCCAGCATTTT
TRBD1,TRBJ2-3,TRBV15,16,-,CATSRDDRGDTDTQYF,TGTGCCACCAGCAGAGACGACAGGGGGGACACAGATACGCAGTATTTT
-,TRBJ2-4,TRBV10-2,15,-,CASSEGSLAKNIQYF,TGCGCCAGCAGCGAAGGGAGCCTAGCCAAAAACATTCAGTACTTC
TRBD2,TRBJ2-7,TRBV19,15,-,CASSIEAGGSYEQYF,TGTGCCAGTAGTATTGAAGCGGGGGGATCCTACGAGCAGTACTTC
-,TRBJ2-7,TRBV30,19,-,CAWSVYAGTYLKKPYEQYF,TGTGCCTGGAGTGTATACGCCGGGACTTACCTCAAAAAACCCTACGAGCAGTACTTC
TRBD1,TRBJ1-3,TRBV28,15,-,CASSPGTGTGNTIYF,TGTGCCAGCAGCCCTGGGACAGGCACTGGAAACACCATATATTTT
-,TRBJ2-7,TRBV19,11,few,CASLQGDEQYF,TGTGCCAGTTTACAGGGCGACGAGCAGTACTTC
-,TRBJ1-1,TRBV5-1,14,-,CASSSTGAYTEAFF,TGCGCCAGCAGTTCTACAGGAGCCTACACTGAAGCTTTCTTT
TRBD1,TRBJ2-1,TRBV10-1,16,-,CASSESTGGSYNEQFF,TGCGCCAGCAGTGAGTCCACAGGGGGGTCCTACAATGAGCAGTTCTTC
TRBD1,TRBJ1-5,TRBV11-3,19,-,CASSSPRRQGNYGNQPQHF,TGTGCCAGCAGCTCACCCAGACGACAGGGGAATTATGGCAATCAGCCCCAGCATTTT
-,TRBJ2-7,TRBV28,16,-,CASSPLGGLRSYEQYF,TGTGCCAGCAGTCCCCTTGGGGGGCTTCGCTCCTACGAGCAGTACTTC
-,TRBJ1-2,TRBV29-1,14,-,CSVDPAGANYGYTF,TGCAGCGTTGACCCGGCCGGGGCTAACTATGGCTACACCTTC
-,TRBJ1-1,TRBV11-3,14,-,CASSLAGLNTEAFF,TGTGCCAGCAGCTTGGCTGGGCTGAACACTGAAGCTTTCTTT
TRBD1,TRBJ1-4,TRBV19,16,-,CASKNRGRDSNEKLFF,TGTGCCAGTAAAAACAGGGGGCGAGATTCTAATGAAAAACTGTTTTTT
TRBD1,TRBJ1-5,TRBV19,15,-,CASRWGTGVNQPQHF,TGTGCCAGTAGATGGGGGACAGGGGTCAATCAGCCCCAGCATTTT
-,TRBJ1-1,TRBV19,13,-,CASSKTLNTEAFF,TGTGCCAGTAGTAAAACCTTGAACACTGAAGCTTTCTTT
TRBD2,TRBJ2-3,TRBV23-1,21,few,CASSQCRRGGTSGDSTDTQYF,TGCGCCAGCAGTCAATGTCGGAGAGGAGGGACTAGCGGGGATAGCACAGATACGCAGTATTTT
TRBD1,TRBJ1-5,TRBV18,15,-,CASSVTGGSNQPQHF,TGTGCCAGCTCAGTCACAGGGGGCTCCAATCAGCCCCAGCATTTT
-,TRBJ1-1,TRBV11-3,14,-,CASSLQGGDTEAFF,TGTGCCAGCAGCTTACAGGGAGGTGATACTGAAGCTTTCTTT